Following are 22 T cell receptor beta chains from one sample sequenced in a study of cytomegalovirus exposure and HLA in healthy donors (dated 2017 in TCRdb). Preparation of the library involved the immunoSEQ multiplex PCR assay. The multiplex PCR relied on a mix of 60 forward primers for TCR Vbeta segments and 13 reverse primers for TCR Jbeta segments. Entries here come from immuneACCESS through TCRdb and include only in-frame sequences with V and J called. Some clones fail to appear in such tables; in the studies checked, an unresolved V gene covers under half of the shortfall, and the cause of the remainder is unknown. The sample table lists more than 140,000 clones, over 60% of them with a count of one. The ten largest make up 0.5% to 0.85% of the sample. Specimen: PBMCs. The receptors were gathered from a male donor in good health and CMV-seronegative.

This clone was seen only once. The V and J genes are TRBV7-9 and TRBJ1-6; 11 positions match TRBD1. Germline loops: CDR1 SEHNR, CDR2 FQNEAQ (reference sequence). Trimming removed 4 bases from V and 9 bases from J; junction bases left unmatched: 14. The CDR3 has 18 amino acids. Here the CDR3 DNA reads TGTGCCAGCAGCTCGCCCGGGACAGGGGGTCGAGGCCGTTCACCCCTCCACTTT. It is translated as CASSSPGTGGRGRSPLHF.

The CDR3 spells CASSITPGNEKLFF. CDR3 nucleotide sequence: TGTGCCAGTAGTATAACCCCCGGGAATGAAAAACTGTTTTTT. The J gene is TRBJ1-4, the V gene TRBV19; D is unresolved. This CDR3 has 14 residues. Germline V lookup: CDR1 LNHDA, CDR2 SQIVND (reference sequence). Trimming removed 2 bases at V and 5 bases at J, with 9 bases between.

The chain couples TRBV2 to TRBJ2-7; maybe TRBD1 (5 bases). This CDR3 contains 12 residues. V lost 8 bases and J lost 6, with 14 bases in between. Germline V gives CDR1 SNHLY, CDR2 FYNNEI. Here the CDR3 DNA reads TGTGCCAGCGGAACCGACAGACGCGAGCAGTACTTC. It is translated as CASGTDRREQYF. Looking up the rest from reference TRBV2 and TRBJ2-7 gives the full variable domain: EPEVTQTPSHQVTQMGQEVILRCVPISNHLYFYWYRQILGQKVEFLVSFYNNEISEKSEIFDDQFSVERPDGSNFTLKIRSTKLEDSAMYFCASGTDRREQYFGPGTRLTVT.

V and J are TRBV6-1 and TRBJ2-7; TRBD2 is a possible D gene (6 bases). Trimming stripped 8 bases from V and 5 bases from J, with 16 bases between. Germline CDR1 and CDR2: MNHNS and SASEGT. The CDR3 has 13 residues. The CDR3 coding sequence is TGTGCCAGCGCCGCGGGGAGGCAGAACGAGCAGTACTTC. This codes for CASAAGRQNEQYF.

The chain employs TRBV27 and TRBJ1-4; no reliable D call. The germline gives CDR1 MNHEY, CDR2 SMNVEV (reference sequence). This CDR3 contains 16 residues. V lost 3 bases, J lost 7 bases, and 18 bases lay in between. CDR3 loop: CASSLSGIWWGEKLFF. The CDR3 DNA is TGTGCCAGCAGTTTGAGCGGTATATGGTGGGGTGAAAAACTGTTTTTT.

The chain links TRBV7-2 to TRBJ1-2; no firm D call. The CDR3 is made up of 18 amino acids. The germline gives CDR1 SGHTA, CDR2 FQGNSA. Trimming stripped 2 bases from V and 8 bases from J, with 27 bases between. The DNA of the CDR3 is TGTGCCAGCAGCTTATTTGGCGGGTCTTCTGCAGCGGCGGAAGGCTACACCTTC. Translating gives CASSLFGGSSAAAEGYTF.

The chain has TRBV11-3 and TRBJ1-5; no reliable D call. Germline lookup yields CDR1 SGHNT and CDR2 YENEEA. V lost 1 base to trimming and J lost 4 bases, with 5 bases between them. The CDR3 is made up of 13 amino acids. CDR3 in DNA: TGTGCCAGCAGCTTAGGAGTGAATCAGCCCCAGCATTTT. It codes for CASSLGVNQPQHF.

The rearrangement uses TRBV9 and TRBJ2-2; 9 bases match TRBD2. Germline trimming cut 3 bases from V and 6 bases from J; bases unmatched to any gene: 12. Germline CDR1 SGDLS, CDR2 YYNGEE. The CDR3 extends over 17 amino acids. This CDR3 reads CASSGGGTSRIAGELFF. The CDR3 DNA reads as TGTGCCAGCAGCGGCGGCGGGACTAGCAGGATAGCCGGGGAGCTGTTTTTT.

This clone was detected only a few times. The V gene is TRBV5-6, the J gene TRBJ2-7; D gene ambiguous. The CDR3 is made up of 12 amino acids. Germline V gene sequence: CDR1 SGHDT, CDR2 YYEEEE. V shed 0 bases and J shed 7 bases, with 8 bases lying between them. In nucleotides, the CDR3 is TGTGCCAGCAGCTTGGGGTCTCGGGAGCAGTACTTC. Translated: CASSLGSREQYF. The variable domain in full, completed from reference TRBV5-6 and TRBJ2-7, reads DAGVTQSPTHLIKTRGQQVTLRCSPKSGHDTVSWYQQALGQGPQFIFQYYEEEERQRGNFPDRFSGHQFPNYSSELNVNALLLGDSALYLCASSLGSREQYFGPGTRLTVT.

V gene TRBV9 combines with J gene TRBJ1-2; tentative D call: TRBD1 (6 bases). Germline values: CDR1 SGDLS, CDR2 YYNGEE. The CDR3 contains 14 residues. V dropped 4 bases and J dropped 7 bases, with 17 bases sitting between them. The CDR3 reads CASSLSGGALGYTF. The DNA of the CDR3 is TGTGCCAGCAGCCTCAGCGGGGGGGCGCTTGGCTACACCTTC.

J is TRBJ1-1 and V is TRBV10-3, with a tentative D call TRBD1 (5 bases). CDR3 length: 14 amino acids. The germline V and J ends were trimmed by 2 bases and 4 bases, with 11 bases remaining between them. Germline CDR1 is ENHRY and CDR2 is SYGVKD. CDR3 amino acids: CAISELFGGTEAFF. The CDR3 DNA follows: TGTGCCATCAGTGAGCTCTTCGGGGGCACTGAAGCTTTCTTT.

This clone showed up just a few times. The chain couples TRBV6-5 to TRBJ2-7; 7 positions match TRBD1. The CDR3 contains 15 residues. The germline V gene encodes CDR1 MNHEY and CDR2 SVGAGI. Trimming at V came to 4 bases and at J to 2 bases, leaving 8 bases not matched to a gene. CDR3 bases: TGTGCCAGCAGTTCCCCACAGGGGACCACCTACGAGCAGTACTTC. The encoded protein is CASSSPQGTTYEQYF.

The chain recombines TRBV5-1 with TRBJ2-2; 10 bases map to TRBD1. Trimming removed 3 bases from V and 6 bases from J; junction bases left unmatched: 2. The length of the CDR3 is 14 residues. From germline, CDR1 is SGHRS and CDR2 YFSETQ. The CDR3 is CASSSGQGAGELFF. CDR3 nucleotides: TGCGCCAGCAGCTCCGGACAGGGGGCCGGGGAGCTGTTTTTT.

The chain joins TRBV5-1 to TRBJ2-1, with TRBD2 matching over 9 bases. The CDR3 runs 14 residues. V dropped 4 bases and J dropped 9; count of bases not matched to a gene: 8. Germline CDR1 reads SGHRS; CDR2 reads YFSETQ. Here the CDR3 reads CASSLSLAGTEQFF. Here the CDR3 DNA reads TGCGCCAGCAGCCTCTCGCTAGCGGGAACTGAGCAGTTCTTC.

The chain has TRBV7-9 and TRBJ2-2; no definite D call. The CDR3 covers 11 residues. Per germline, CDR1 SEHNR and CDR2 FQNEAQ (reference sequence). V lost 5 bases and J lost 6, with 4 bases in between. CDR3 sequence (DNA): TGTGCCAGCAGCCCGGCCGGGGAGCTGTTTTTT. Its protein product is CASSPAGELFF. The entire variable domain, with the rest obtained from reference TRBV7-9 and TRBJ2-2, is as follows: DTGVSQNPRHKITKRGQNVTFRCDPISEHNRLYWYRQTLGQGPEFLTYFQNEAQLEKSRLLSDRFSAERPKGSFSTLEIQRTEQGDSAMYLCASSPAGELFFGEGSRLTVL.

The V and J genes are TRBV11-3 and TRBJ1-2; 7 positions agree with TRBD1. V lost 5 bases, J lost 0 bases, and 3 bases stayed unmatched. CDR1 is SGHNT and CDR2 is YENEEA in the germline V gene. The CDR3 sequence is 14 residues long. The CDR3 loop reads CASSVGQSNYGYTF. CDR3 bases: TGTGCCAGCAGCGTGGGACAGTCTAACTATGGCTACACCTTC.

The chain has TRBV10-3 and TRBJ2-6; D unclear. V dropped 4 bases and J dropped 0 bases, with 4 bases sitting between them. Germline lookup yields CDR1 ENHRY and CDR2 SYGVKD. This CDR3 has 14 residues. The CDR3 nucleotides are TGTGCCATCAGTGTCATCTCTGGGGCCAACGTCCTGACTTTC. Its translation is CAISVISGANVLTF.

The gene calls are TRBV10-3 and TRBJ2-3, with a possible D match to TRBD2 (6 bases). The V gene's germline CDR1 is ENHRY and CDR2 SYGVKD. Deletions cut 4 bases from V and 6 bases from J, with 11 bases between. This CDR3 has 13 amino acids. The CDR3 region is CAISGGTGDTQYF. CDR3 sequence (DNA): TGTGCCATCAGTGGGGGGACTGGGGATACGCAGTATTTT.

The V call is TRBV30, the J call TRBJ1-5, with 11 bases aligning to TRBD1. The V segment lost 4 bases and the J segment 7 bases; nucleotides outside the gene matches: 9. The CDR3 extends over 15 amino acids. Germline assignment: CDR1 GTSNPN and CDR2 SVGIG (reference sequence). CDR3 DNA: TGTGCCTGGACCGGGGGGACAGGGGGAGGACAGCCCCAGCATTTT. Translating it yields CAWTGGTGGGQPQHF.

The sample holds one count of this clone. The chain has TRBV7-8 and TRBJ2-5, with 11 bases lining up with TRBD2. V gave up 5 bases and J gave up 2 bases; unmatched junction bases: 7. The CDR3 spans 16 residues. Germline V gene sequence: CDR1 SGHVS, CDR2 FQNEAQ. The CDR3 reads CASSAPGLADQETQYF. The CDR3 region has the DNA TGTGCCAGCAGCGCACCGGGACTAGCGGATCAAGAGACCCAGTACTTC.

The V and J genes are TRBV5-1 and TRBJ2-3, with a tentative D call TRBD2 (5 bases). Germline V gives CDR1 SGHRS, CDR2 YFSETQ. The CDR3 loop spans 14 amino acids. V was shortened by 5 bases and J by 4 bases, with 14 bases between the two germline ends. CDR3 DNA: TGCGCCAGCAGGATGGGCGGGTCTTCAGATACGCAGTATTTT. It is translated as CASRMGGSSDTQYF.

The chain uses TRBV2 and TRBJ2-3; TRBD2 agrees at 7 bases. Trimming cost V 3 bases and J 4 bases; bases outside gene matches: 10. The CDR3 sequence is 16 residues long. Germline loops: CDR1 SNHLY, CDR2 FYNNEI. The CDR3 coding sequence is TGTGCCAGCAGTGACCTGACTAGCAGGCCCGCAGATACGCAGTATTTT. Translation gives CASSDLTSRPADTQYF.